This T cell receptor beta chain was identified in a study of T-cell reconstitution after alpha-beta-depleted transplantation in children. This clonotype was recorded many times. Its antigen is currently unknown. Study results and limitations: There were reportedly several hundred expanded graft clones from which alpha-beta T cells came about two months after transplant. The main origin of T-cell counts and diversity one year after transplant was newly produced T cells.

The TCRbeta library incorporated unique molecular identifiers. MiXCR, run by TCRdb on the PCR reads, gives a single entry per CDR3 protein. This sample has about 280,000 distinct CDR3 sequences, with about 9.9% found just once. CDR3 size: 15 residues. Deletions cut 6 bases from V and 0 bases from J, with 11 bases between. CDR1 is ENHRY and CDR2 is SYGVKD in the germline V gene. Sequencing used peripheral blood, obtained 180 days after TCRalphabeta/CD19-depleted stem cell transplant. V and J are TRBV10-3 and TRBJ2-2; D is ambiguous. This clonotype was sampled from a male patient aged 2 to 9 who had a stem cell transplant for chronic granulomatous disease, so the T cells may come from the graft donor. The CDR3 nucleotides read TGTGCCATCAGATCCCCCCAATCGAACACCGGGGAGCTGTTTTTT. Protein product: CAIRSPQSNTGELFF.